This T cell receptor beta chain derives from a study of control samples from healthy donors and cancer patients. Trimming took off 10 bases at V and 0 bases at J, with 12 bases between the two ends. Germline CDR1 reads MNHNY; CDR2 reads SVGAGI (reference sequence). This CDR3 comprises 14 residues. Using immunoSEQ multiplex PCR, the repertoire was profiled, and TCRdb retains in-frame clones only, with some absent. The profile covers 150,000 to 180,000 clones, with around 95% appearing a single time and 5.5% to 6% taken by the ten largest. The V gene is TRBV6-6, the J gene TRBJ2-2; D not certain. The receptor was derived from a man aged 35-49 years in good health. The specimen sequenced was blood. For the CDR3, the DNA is TGTGCCACCACTTTGGGGACGAACACCGGGGAGCTGTTTTTT. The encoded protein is CATTLGTNTGELFF.